These 25 T cell receptor beta chains share one sample of origin, sequenced in a study of T cell clonotyping in hematopoietic cell transplantation. Produced via immunoSEQ multiplex PCR; TCRdb's table is partial and in-frame only. The table includes fewer than 2,000 clones, about 79% detected once. Source: PBMCs, taken 30 days after allogeneic stem cell transplant. Receptors originate from a male patient in his 30s who had an allogeneic stem cell transplant, so T cells may come from the graft donor. Some clones in this sample may be carry-over from other donors' samples.

This chain joins TRBV5-6 and TRBJ2-7, with 7 bases that match TRBD2. J gave up 3 bases and V 1 base, and 10 bases lay outside the gene matches. The CDR3 spans 16 residues. The germline CDR1 and CDR2 sequences are SGHDT and YYEEEE. The chain's CDR3 is CASSLRTSSRNYEQYF. The CDR3 coding sequence is TGTGCCAGCAGCTTGCGGACTAGTAGCCGAAACTACGAGCAGTACTTC.

The V gene is TRBV6-6, the J gene TRBJ1-1, with a weak D call TRBD1 (5 bases). The CDR3 loop spans 14 amino acids. Trimming removed 3 bases at V and 1 base at J, with 9 bases between. Germline CDR1 is MNHNY and CDR2 is SVGAGI (reference sequence). This CDR3 reads CASSYTGSNTEAFF. CDR3 DNA: TGTGCCAGCAGTTATACAGGATCGAACACTGAAGCTTTCTTT.

The chain combines TRBV7-9 with TRBJ2-5; tentatively, D is TRBD1 or TRBD2 (5 bases each). V gave up 6 bases and J gave up 7 bases, with 15 bases separating them. The CDR3 consists of 13 residues. Per the germline V gene, CDR1 is SEHNR and CDR2 is FQNEAQ (reference sequence). For the CDR3, the DNA is TGTGCCAGCAGTGCCCGGGACGCCGGGACCCAGTACTTC. Its protein product is CASSARDAGTQYF. Variable domain in full (rest from reference TRBV7-9 and TRBJ2-5): DTGVSQNPRHKITKRGQNVTFRCDPISEHNRLYWYRQTLGQGPEFLTYFQNEAQLEKSRLLSDRFSAERPKGSFSTLEIQRTEQGDSAMYLCASSARDAGTQYFGPGTRLLVL.

V usage is TRBV7-2 and J usage is TRBJ1-1, with D possibly being TRBD1 (5 bases). The CDR3 sequence is 12 residues long. The V gene's germline CDR1 is SGHTA and CDR2 FQGNSA. V dropped 2 bases and J dropped 5 bases, with 6 bases sitting between them. The CDR3 nucleotides are TGTGCCAGCAGCTTAAGGGGAACTGAAGCTTTCTTT. Translated, it gives CASSLRGTEAFF.

This chain uses TRBV5-4 with TRBJ2-2; a weak D match, TRBD1 (5 bases). The CDR3 length is 15 residues. The V end lost 4 bases, the J end lost 5 bases, and 15 bases lay between the germline ends. Germline CDR1 is SGHNT and CDR2 is YYREEE (reference sequence). For the CDR3, the DNA is TGTGCCAGCAGCCCAATGCTCCAGGGAACCGGGGAGCTGTTTTTT. It codes for CASSPMLQGTGELFF. Full variable domain (outside the CDR3, taken from reference TRBV5-4 and TRBJ2-2): ETGVTQSPTHLIKTRGQQVTLRCSSQSGHNTVSWYQQALGQGPQFIFQYYREEENGRGNFPPRFSGLQFPNYSSELNVNALELDDSALYLCASSPMLQGTGELFFGEGSRLTVL.

The CDR3 sequence is CASSQDLIGFGNSPLHF. The CDR3, as DNA: TGCGCCAGCAGCCAAGACCTTATAGGGTTTGGGAATTCACCCCTCCACTTT. V and J are TRBV4-3 and TRBJ1-6; D is undetermined. Trimming took 0 bases from V and 7 from J, leaving 16 bases between them. The CDR3 covers 17 residues. Germline CDR1 reads LGHNA; CDR2 reads YSLEER.

The CDR3 sequence: CASSLAAENTDTQYF. CDR3 sequence (DNA): TGTGCCAGCAGCTTGGCCGCGGAGAACACAGATACGCAGTATTTT. The chain joins TRBV5-4 to TRBJ2-3; no clear D. V gave up 0 bases and J gave up 2 bases, with 10 bases separating them. The V gene's germline CDR1 is SGHNT and CDR2 YYREEE (reference sequence). The CDR3 runs to 15 residues. Supplemented by reference TRBV5-4 and TRBJ2-3, the full variable domain reads ETGVTQSPTHLIKTRGQQVTLRCSSQSGHNTVSWYQQALGQGPQFIFQYYREEENGRGNFPPRFSGLQFPNYSSELNVNALELDDSALYLCASSLAAENTDTQYFGPGTRLTVL.

The chain has TRBV6-5 and TRBJ2-7, with unresolved D. The germline gives CDR1 MNHEY, CDR2 SVGAGI. Between the trimmed V and J ends, which lost 6 bases and 2 bases, there was a span of 11 bases. This CDR3 spans 13 amino acids. The CDR3 sequence: CASSSNPPYEQYF. CDR3 sequence (DNA): TGTGCCAGCAGCTCGAACCCGCCCTACGAGCAGTACTTC.

The chain links TRBV28 to TRBJ1-1; 10 positions match TRBD1. The J segment lost 0 bases and the V segment lost 8 bases, leaving 6 bases of the junction unmatched. Germline V CDR1 and CDR2: MDHEN, SYDVKM. This CDR3 is built from 15 residues. CDR3 region: CASGQGVLMNTEAFF. In DNA form, the CDR3 reads TGTGCCAGCGGACAGGGGGTCCTCATGAACACTGAAGCTTTCTTT.

This clone has a single count. The V call is TRBV6-5, the J call TRBJ1-3; 7 bases fit TRBD1. Germline V lookup: CDR1 MNHEY, CDR2 SVGAGI. The CDR3 sequence is 15 residues long. Trimming removed 6 bases from V and 4 bases from J; junction bases left unmatched: 9. The CDR3: CASSREQGWGNTIYF. The CDR3 DNA reads as TGTGCCAGCAGCCGTGAACAGGGGTGGGGAAACACCATATATTTT.

This chain connects TRBV28 to TRBJ1-1, with TRBD1 matching 9 bases. The CDR3 has 14 amino acids. Germline CDR1 is MDHEN and CDR2 is SYDVKM. V lost 6 bases, J lost 5 bases, and 7 bases stayed unmatched. DNA for the CDR3: TGTGCCAGCAGGGATACAGGGGGCGCGACTGAAGCTTTCTTT. Its protein is CASRDTGGATEAFF.

The J gene is TRBJ2-7, the V gene TRBV7-2; D is perhaps TRBD2 (5 bases). The length of the CDR3 is 14 residues. Germline V lookup: CDR1 SGHTA, CDR2 FQGNSA. V was clipped by 1 base and J by 3 bases, with 10 bases between them. Here the CDR3 reads CASSLGLKDYEQYF. CDR3 coding DNA: TGTGCCAGCAGCTTAGGACTAAAGGACTACGAGCAGTACTTC.

The rearrangement uses TRBV5-6 and TRBJ1-2; D gene unclear. The germline CDR1 and CDR2 sequences are SGHDT and YYEEEE. With 4 bases removed from V and 8 bases from J, the gap between germline ends came to 18 bases. This CDR3 has 14 residues. CDR3 DNA sequence: TGTGCCAGCAGCCTGGGGTCGGGAATGGACGGCTACACCTTC. This codes for CASSLGSGMDGYTF.

This clone was observed once. The chain couples TRBV4-1 to TRBJ2-1; 9 bases line up with TRBD2. This CDR3 is 15 amino acids long. Germline V gene sequence: CDR1 MGHRA, CDR2 YSYEKL. The J segment lost 7 bases and the V segment lost 0 bases, leaving 4 bases of the junction unmatched. The chain's CDR3 is CASSQEWRGGNEQFF. In nucleotides, the CDR3 is TGCGCCAGCAGCCAAGAGTGGCGGGGGGGGAATGAGCAGTTCTTC.

The chain is built from TRBV27 and TRBJ2-5; 9 positions match TRBD1. The CDR3 extends over 14 amino acids. V was pared by 3 bases and J by 2 bases, with 1 base of the junction left unmatched. The V gene's germline CDR1 is MNHEY and CDR2 SMNVEV (reference sequence). The CDR3: CASSFDRGQETQYF. The CDR3 bases are TGTGCCAGCAGTTTTGACAGGGGGCAAGAGACCCAGTACTTC.

The chain recombines TRBV9 with TRBJ2-5; TRBD2 matches at 8 bases. The CDR3 loop spans 16 amino acids. Germline V gene data show CDR1 as SGDLS and CDR2 as YYNGEE. The V segment lost 1 base and the J segment 5 bases; nucleotides outside the gene matches: 10. The CDR3 coding sequence is TGTGCCAGCAGCGTACTACCGGGAGGGGATTCGGAGACCCAGTACTTC. It yields the protein CASSVLPGGDSETQYF.

V and J are TRBV29-1 and TRBJ1-2; D is undetermined. CDR1 and CDR2 (germline): SQVTM, ANQGSEA. The V end was cut by 7 bases, the J end by 0 bases, with 12 bases between. The CDR3 length is 13 residues. CDR3 bases: TGCAGCGCTGGGCCCCAAGCTAACTATGGCTACACCTTC. Translating it yields CSAGPQANYGYTF. The variable domain in full, with the rest retrieved from reference TRBV29-1 and TRBJ1-2, is SAVISQKPSRDICQRGTSLTIQCQVDSQVTMMFWYRQQPGQSLTLIATANQGSEATYESGFVIDKFPISRPNLTFSTLTVSNMSPEDSSIYLCSAGPQANYGYTFGSGTRLTVV.

The rearrangement uses TRBV7-3 and TRBJ1-1; tentatively, D is TRBD1 (6 bases). This CDR3 spans 15 amino acids. Germline V gene sequence: CDR1 SGHTA, CDR2 FQGTGA. The V end lost 3 bases, the J end lost 3 bases, and 14 bases lay between the germline ends. In DNA form, the CDR3 reads TGTGCCAGCAGCTTGTCGGGGGGGCTGGACACTGAAGCTTTCTTT. This codes for CASSLSGGLDTEAFF.

The rearrangement joins TRBV28 to TRBJ1-6, with 7 bases matching TRBD1. The germline CDR1 and CDR2 sequences are MDHEN and SYDVKM. V gave up 4 bases and J gave up 6 bases; unmatched junction bases: 0. CDR3 length equals 13 residues. This CDR3 reads CASSWDSNSPLHF. The CDR3 nucleotides are TGTGCCAGCAGTTGGGACAGTAATTCACCCCTCCACTTT.

The rearrangement links TRBV6-4 to TRBJ2-6; D ambiguous. The V gene's germline CDR1 is MRHNA and CDR2 SNTAGT. V was pared by 4 bases and J by 2 bases, with 6 bases between. The CDR3 totals 14 residues. The CDR3 nucleotides read TGTGCCAGCAGTGTAAGTGCTGGGGCCAACGTCCTGACTTTC. Encoded protein: CASSVSAGANVLTF.

The chain recombines TRBV5-1 with TRBJ2-5; D is possibly TRBD1 or TRBD2 (5 bases each). CDR3 size: 14 residues. V was cut by 4 bases and J by 4 bases, with 14 bases left in between. The germline gives CDR1 SGHRS, CDR2 YFSETQ. CDR3: CASSSGTLGETQYF. CDR3 nucleotides: TGCGCCAGCAGCAGTGGGACGTTGGGAGAGACCCAGTACTTC. Full variable domain (rest looked up from reference TRBV5-1 and TRBJ2-5): KAGVTQTPRYLIKTRGQQVTLSCSPISGHRSVSWYQQTPGQGLQFLFEYFSETQRNKGNFPGRFSGRQFSNSRSEMNVSTLELGDSALYLCASSSGTLGETQYFGPGTRLLVL.

This clone occurred once. V is TRBV6-5 and J is TRBJ1-4; D ambiguous. The CDR3 is 13 residues long. CDR1 and CDR2 (germline): MNHEY, SVGAGI. Between the trimmed V and J ends, which lost 11 bases and 8 bases, there was a span of 18 bases. The CDR3 DNA sequence: TGTGCCGGCGGACCCCTGGGAGGGGAAAAACTGTTTTTT. Translation gives CAGGPLGGEKLFF.

This chain joins TRBV6-1 and TRBJ2-1; 14 bases agree with TRBD2. The CDR3 totals 15 residues. Germline CDR1 and CDR2: MNHNS and SASEGT. Trimming at V came to 8 bases and at J to 4 bases, leaving 4 bases not matched to a gene. The CDR3 DNA reads as TGTGCCAGCGTAGGGACTAGCGGGGGATACAATGAGCAGTTCTTC. Its translation: CASVGTSGGYNEQFF.

This clone turned up a few times. J is TRBJ2-1 and V is TRBV19, with 10 bases that match TRBD2. Germline V gene sequence: CDR1 LNHDA, CDR2 SQIVND (reference sequence). V was pared by 4 bases and J by 1 base, with 7 bases of the junction left unmatched. CDR3 length equals 17 residues. CDR3 in amino acids: CASSKSWTSGSYNEQFF. For the CDR3, the DNA is TGTGCCAGTAGTAAGTCGTGGACTAGCGGATCCTACAATGAGCAGTTCTTC.

The chain employs TRBV7-9 and TRBJ2-3; tentative D call: TRBD1 (6 bases). CDR1 SEHNR and CDR2 FQNEAQ come from the germline V gene (reference sequence). V was trimmed by 5 bases and J by 3 bases, leaving 18 bases between them. The CDR3 sequence is 16 residues long. The CDR3 protein is CASSRSDRPGTDTQYF. The CDR3 bases are TGTGCCAGCAGCCGCTCCGACAGGCCGGGGACAGATACGCAGTATTTT.